This TCR beta chain was recorded in a study of T cell repertoires in ileal Crohn's disease. Study information: Thiopurines (11) or anti-TNF agents (18) were given postoperatively to about half. General study findings and limits: Sorted CD8 T cells held more high-frequency clones than CD4.

The CDR3 is 17 amino acids. From germline, CDR1 is KGHSH and CDR2 LQKENI. The J segment lost 3 bases and the V segment lost 5 bases, leaving 8 bases of the junction unmatched. Using immunoSEQ multiplex PCR, the repertoire was profiled, and TCRdb retains in-frame clones only, with some absent. The data hold 9,000 to 9,500 clones, with 78% observed a single time. This clone was seen only once. Its target is not known. Time point reported: neoterminal ileum biopsy at postoperative endoscopy, about 6 months after surgery. The source of this sequence is an adult with Crohn's disease. The chain joins TRBV18 to TRBJ2-1, with 12 bases matching TRBD2. The material sequenced was ileal tissue. The CDR3 spells CASSSPSGRANYNEQFF. In nucleotides, the CDR3 is TGTGCCAGCTCATCCCCTAGCGGGAGGGCCAACTACAATGAGCAGTTCTTC.